This TCR beta chain was retrieved from a study of blood T cell repertoires in COVID-19. Study in general: Collection of acute and convalescent COVID-19 samples took place in the United States, Italy and Spain. PBMCs, B-cell-depleted T cells, or T cells were the source of the cDNA or gDNA that made up the material.

There are 14 residues in the CDR3. From germline, CDR1 is KGHSH and CDR2 LQKENI. The V and J ends lost 3 bases and 2 bases respectively, with 8 bases between them. Authors' analysis steps: Quantification of nucleated cells was approximated via reference gene primer amplification. The data were produced by immunoSEQ multiplex PCR, yet TCRdb's version contains in-frame clones alone and is incomplete. From that table come the V and J calls and clone size; the DNA was used to work out D and trimming. Here the sample spans approximately 200,000 clones, 70% to 90% being singletons. This receptor was identified in a man between 65 and 85 years old with active or convalescent COVID-19. Sample: peripheral blood. The rearrangement uses TRBV18 and TRBJ1-5; D gene ambiguous. The CDR3 loop reads CASSPGGGNQPQHF. Written as DNA, the CDR3 is TGTGCCAGCTCACCCGGAGGAGGCAATCAGCCCCAGCATTTT.